The rows below give T cell receptor beta chains drawn from one sample of a study of T-cell reconstitution after alpha-beta-depleted transplantation in children. TCRdb reprocessed the PCR reads via MiXCR and lists one record per CDR3 protein. This repertoire shows fewer than 550,000 distinct CDR3 sequences, roughly an eighth found once; its top ten account for 14%. Sequenced here: PBMCs, mostly from graft donor cells, sampled 180 days after TCRalphabeta/CD19-depleted stem cell transplant. Receptors were obtained from a female patient aged 2 to 10 who had a stem cell transplant for aplastic anemia, so the T cells may come from the graft donor. Both conserved end residues are part of each CDR3. A D gene is named only where the DNA matches it firmly. Clone size, where shown, is once, few, many, or a class for clones that have expanded.

D gene,J gene,V gene,clone size,CDR3 DNA,CDR3 protein
.,TRBJ1-5,TRBV29-1,.,TGCAGCGTTGAAGGAGGGATCGGTCAGCCCCAGCATTTT,CSVEGGIGQPQHF
.,TRBJ1-1,TRBV20-1,many,TGCAGTGCTAGAGATAGGGGTATGAACACTGAAGCTTTCTTT,CSARDRGMNTEAFF
.,TRBJ2-3,TRBV28,.,TGTGCCAGCAGTTTTCCCCAGGGGAGGGGCACAGATACGCAGTATTTT,CASSFPQGRGTDTQYF
.,TRBJ1-2,TRBV27,few,TGTGCCAGCAGGGACGGCCCTACAGCTAACTATGGCTACACCTTC,CASRDGPTANYGYTF
TRBD1,TRBJ2-2,TRBV27,.,TGTGCCAGAATGGGGATAACAGGGGCGGCAACCGGGGAGCTGTTTTTT,CARMGITGAATGELFF
.,TRBJ2-1,TRBV12-5,few,TGTGCTAGTGGTTTTGACGGCCACTCCTACAATGAGCAGTTCTTC,CASGFDGHSYNEQFF
.,TRBJ2-2,TRBV20-1,few,TGCAGGATGATACGTCGGCCACAATCCACCGGGGAGCTGTTTTTT,CRMIRRPQSTGELFF
TRBD1,TRBJ2-5,TRBV28,few,TGTGCCAGCACGACAGGGCATTGGGAAGAGACCCAGTACTTC,CASTTGHWEETQYF
.,TRBJ1-5,TRBV9,.,TGTGCCAGCAGCGGAGAAAATAGCAATCAGCCCCAGCATTTT,CASSGENSNQPQHF
TRBD2,TRBJ2-1,TRBV12-3/TRBV12-4,.,TGTGCCAGCAGCCCCAGGACTAGCGGGATTTATTACAATGAGCAGTTCTTC,CASSPRTSGIYYNEQFF
TRBD2,TRBJ2-1,TRBV5-1,many,TGCGCCACCAAAATTGAGGGACTAGAGTACAATGAGCAGTTCTTC,CATKIEGLEYNEQFF
TRBD2,TRBJ2-3,TRBV5-1,many,TGCGCCAGCAGCCCCCGACTAGCGGGCACAGATACGCAGTATTTT,CASSPRLAGTDTQYF
.,TRBJ1-1,TRBV5-1,few,TGCGCCAGCAGCTTAATTAAGTGGAACACTGAAGCTTTCTTT,CASSLIKWNTEAFF
TRBD2,TRBJ2-2,TRBV20-1,many,TGCAGTGCTAGAAGTCTAGCGGGAGCGATCACCGGGGAGCTGTTTTTT,CSARSLAGAITGELFF
TRBD1,TRBJ2-7,TRBV5-1,few,TGCGCCAGCAGCGCCACAGGGGGCGAGCAGTACTTC,CASSATGGEQYF
TRBD2,TRBJ2-3,TRBV4-3,few,TGCGCCAGCAGCCCCTACTCTAGCGGGAGTCTCTCAGATACGCAGTATTTT,CASSPYSSGSLSDTQYF
TRBD1,TRBJ2-1,TRBV29-1,few,TGCAGCGTTGAAGGGTGGTCAGGGGGCTCCTACAATGAGCAGTTCTTC,CSVEGWSGGSYNEQFF